A selection of T cell receptor beta chains follows, all from one sample in a study of blood T cell repertoires in COVID-19. Assay: immunoSEQ multiplex PCR; the TCRdb copy retains only in-frame clones and omits some. In the table there are 250,000 to 400,000 clones, 90% of which are singletons. Sequenced: peripheral blood. The receptors were sampled from a woman aged 30 to 39 with COVID-19, enrolled during active disease. The CDR3 runs from the conserved cysteine through the conserved F or W. A D gene is named only where the DNA matches it firmly. The size field is filled for only some rows; it gives once, few, many or a size class.

j_call: TRBJ2-1; v_call: TRBV5-1; clone_size: NA; d_call: TRBD2; cdr3_aa: CASSLTRREAYNEQFF; cdr3_nt: TGCGCCAGCAGCTTAACGAGGCGGGAGGCCTACAATGAGCAGTTCTTC
j_call: TRBJ1-2; v_call: TRBV30; clone_size: NA; d_call: NA; cdr3_aa: CAWRSSGYGYTF; cdr3_nt: TGTGCCTGGAGAAGTTCGGGCTATGGCTACACCTTC
j_call: TRBJ2-3; v_call: TRBV29-1; clone_size: NA; d_call: TRBD1; cdr3_aa: CSGGQGVDTQYF; cdr3_nt: TGCAGCGGAGGACAGGGTGTGGATACGCAGTATTTT
j_call: TRBJ2-7; v_call: TRBV7-3; clone_size: NA; d_call: TRBD2; cdr3_aa: CASSPTAGGTYYEQYF; cdr3_nt: TGTGCCAGCAGCCCGACAGCGGGAGGGACATACTACGAGCAGTACTTC
j_call: TRBJ1-1; v_call: TRBV6-6; clone_size: NA; d_call: TRBD1; cdr3_aa: CASRMTGTAFF; cdr3_nt: TGTGCCAGCAGGATGACAGGGACAGCTTTCTTT
j_call: TRBJ2-3; v_call: TRBV10-3; clone_size: NA; d_call: NA; cdr3_aa: CAISAQGGGTSTDTQYF; cdr3_nt: TGTGCCATCAGTGCACAGGGAGGGGGGACTAGCACAGATACGCAGTATTTT
j_call: TRBJ2-1; v_call: TRBV3-1/TRBV3-2; clone_size: NA; d_call: TRBD2; cdr3_aa: CASSHLKAGGRPNEQFF; cdr3_nt: TGTGCCAGCAGCCACCTTAAAGCGGGAGGCAGGCCCAATGAGCAGTTCTTC
j_call: TRBJ1-3; v_call: TRBV7-9; clone_size: NA; d_call: NA; cdr3_aa: CASSLAGPGNTIYF; cdr3_nt: TGTGCCAGCAGCTTAGCGGGCCCGGGAAACACCATATATTTT
j_call: TRBJ1-2; v_call: TRBV3-1/TRBV3-2; clone_size: NA; d_call: NA; cdr3_aa: CASSPTGLNYGYTF; cdr3_nt: TGTGCCAGCAGCCCTACAGGGCTAAACTATGGCTACACCTTC
j_call: TRBJ2-3; v_call: TRBV7-9; clone_size: once; d_call: TRBD2; cdr3_aa: CAGSPTRTSGEGNTQYF; cdr3_nt: TGTGCCGGCAGCCCTACACGGACTAGCGGGGAGGGTAATACGCAGTATTTT
j_call: TRBJ2-1; v_call: TRBV6-1; clone_size: NA; d_call: NA; cdr3_aa: CASSESRDEQFF; cdr3_nt: TGTGCCAGCAGTGAATCCCGCGATGAGCAGTTCTTC
j_call: TRBJ1-1; v_call: TRBV29-1; clone_size: few; d_call: TRBD1; cdr3_aa: CSVGRGTGNTEAFF; cdr3_nt: TGCAGCGTCGGACGAGGGACAGGGAACACTGAAGCTTTCTTT
j_call: TRBJ1-1; v_call: TRBV9; clone_size: NA; d_call: NA; cdr3_aa: CASSPQTGLTEAFF; cdr3_nt: TGTGCCAGCAGCCCCCAGACAGGCTTAACTGAAGCTTTCTTT
j_call: TRBJ1-1; v_call: TRBV5-1; clone_size: NA; d_call: TRBD1; cdr3_aa: CASSRAPGQGADTEAFF; cdr3_nt: TGCGCCAGCAGCCGAGCTCCGGGACAGGGAGCGGACACTGAAGCTTTCTTT
j_call: TRBJ2-7; v_call: TRBV6-6; clone_size: NA; d_call: TRBD2; cdr3_aa: CASSYGTSGSSYEQYF; cdr3_nt: TGTGCCAGCAGTTACGGGACTAGCGGGAGTTCCTACGAGCAGTACTTC
j_call: TRBJ2-1; v_call: TRBV7-3; clone_size: NA; d_call: TRBD1; cdr3_aa: CASSLTSRAGQGSYNEQFF; cdr3_nt: TGTGCCAGCAGCTTAACTAGCCGGGCGGGACAGGGGTCCTACAATGAGCAGTTCTTC
j_call: TRBJ2-7; v_call: TRBV9; clone_size: NA; d_call: TRBD1; cdr3_aa: CASSVGGTGNYEQYF; cdr3_nt: TGTGCCAGCAGCGTAGGTGGGACAGGGAACTACGAGCAGTACTTC
j_call: TRBJ1-5; v_call: TRBV2; clone_size: NA; d_call: NA; cdr3_aa: CASSIGHSSYQPQHF; cdr3_nt: TGTGCCAGCAGTATAGGACATTCAAGTTATCAGCCCCAGCATTTT
j_call: TRBJ2-3; v_call: TRBV7-3; clone_size: once; d_call: TRBD2; cdr3_aa: CASSPTSGATDTQYF; cdr3_nt: TGTGCCAGCAGCCCCACTAGCGGGGCCACAGATACGCAGTATTTT
j_call: TRBJ1-1; v_call: TRBV27; clone_size: NA; d_call: NA; cdr3_aa: CASSPIPVAEAFF; cdr3_nt: TGTGCCAGCAGCCCCATTCCGGTGGCTGAAGCTTTCTTT
j_call: TRBJ2-3; v_call: TRBV19; clone_size: NA; d_call: TRBD1; cdr3_aa: CASSIGGQGLSDTQYF; cdr3_nt: TGTGCCAGTAGTATAGGAGGACAGGGTTTATCAGATACGCAGTATTTT
j_call: TRBJ1-5; v_call: TRBV15; clone_size: NA; d_call: TRBD1; cdr3_aa: CATSRGQSTYSNQPQHF; cdr3_nt: TGTGCCACCAGCAGGGGACAGAGCACGTATAGCAATCAGCCCCAGCATTTT